A selection of T cell receptor beta chains follows, all from one sample in a study of Graves' ophthalmopathy and Graves' hyperthyroidism. TCRdb called the multiplex PCR reads again in MiXCR, with one record for every CDR3 protein. This sample has hundreds of thousands of distinct CDR3 sequences, with around 21% found just once. Material for sequencing was peripheral blood. These receptors all come from a woman between 18 and 29 years old with stable Graves' hyperthyroidism. The CDR3 runs from the conserved cysteine through the conserved F or W. Each record gives: D gene, V gene, J gene, clone size, CDR3 DNA, CDR3 protein. The D gene is left open where the match is weak. A row's size may be missing; if present it is once, few, many or a size class.

>.|TRBV11-2|TRBJ1-1|few
TGTGCCAGCAGCTTAGTGACGCGGGCTGAAGCTTTCTTT
CASSLVTRAEAFF
>.|TRBV9|TRBJ1-5|many
TGTGCCAGCAGCCCGGACAGCAGGGTTCAGCCCCAGCATTTT
CASSPDSRVQPQHF
>.|TRBV10-3|TRBJ2-7|many
TGTGCCATCAGTTGGATTATGGAGGGATCGTCCTACGAGCAGTACTTC
CAISWIMEGSSYEQYF
>TRBD2|TRBV5-1|TRBJ2-7|many
TGCGCCAGCAGCCAAATTTCTAGCGGGGCCACTTACGAGCAGTACTTC
CASSQISSGATYEQYF
>.|TRBV7-9|TRBJ2-7|many
TGTGCCAGCAGCTTTAGGAGGGCCTGGGACGAGCAGTACTTC
CASSFRRAWDEQYF
>TRBD1|TRBV20-1|TRBJ1-6|.
TGCAGTGCTAGAGGGGACAGGGAAAATTCACCCCTCCACTTT
CSARGDRENSPLHF
>TRBD1|TRBV12-3/TRBV12-4|TRBJ1-2|many
TGTGCCAGCAGTTATTTGGGGACAGCCTATGGCTACACCTTC
CASSYLGTAYGYTF
>.|TRBV20-1|TRBJ2-4|few
TGCAGTGCTAGGGAATGGGGACTTCTAGCCAAAAACATTAAGTACTTC
CSAREWGLLAKNIKYF
>TRBD2|TRBV2|TRBJ2-2|.
TGTGCCAGCACCGGGGGGAAATCCGGGGAGCTGTTTTTT
CASTGGKSGELFF
>.|TRBV30|TRBJ1-1|many
TGTGCCTGGATTGCGGGTCCCGCTGAAGCTTTCTTT
CAWIAGPAEAFF
>TRBD1|TRBV28|TRBJ1-3|.
TGTGCCAGCAGTTTAAATATTCACCAGGACAGGCTTTTCTCTGGAAACACCATATATTTT
CASSLNIHQDRLFSGNTIYF
>.|TRBV28|TRBJ2-7|.
TGTGCCAGCAGTTTATACAGGCCGGCATCCTACGAGCAGTACTTC
CASSLYRPASYEQYF
>.|TRBV2|TRBJ1-6|many
TGTGCCAGCAGTGAAAGTCAGGGTTCACCCCTCCACTTT
CASSESQGSPLHF
>.|TRBV11-2|TRBJ2-5|many
TGTGCCAGCAGCTTAGGACCTTCGTGGGGGTTGGCCCAGTACTTC
CASSLGPSWGLAQYF
>TRBD1|TRBV12-3/TRBV12-4|TRBJ1-2|many
TGTGCCGGCAGCCAGGACAGGGGGTATAACTATGGCTACACCTTC
CAGSQDRGYNYGYTF
>TRBD1|TRBV10-3|TRBJ2-7|many
TGTGCCATCACCGATGACAGGGGCGGCTCCTACGAGCAGTACTTC
CAITDDRGGSYEQYF
>.|TRBV7-2|TRBJ1-2|many
TGTGCCAGCAGCCGGGGGGGGAACCCAGGCTACACCTTC
CASSRGGNPGYTF
>.|TRBV29-1|TRBJ2-5|.
TGCAGCGTTGAAAGGGGCCCAAAAGAGACCCAGTACTTC
CSVERGPKETQYF
>TRBD2|TRBV24-1|TRBJ2-2|.
TGTGCCACCAGTGGGCTAGCGGGGAACACCGGGGAGCTGTTTTTT
CATSGLAGNTGELFF
>TRBD2|TRBV12-3/TRBV12-4|TRBJ2-7|many
TGTGCCAGCAGATCCTCTAGCGGGAGGGCCTACGAGCAGTACTTC
CASRSSSGRAYEQYF
>TRBD2|TRBV5-1|TRBJ2-5|many
TGCGCCAGCAGTACGGGGAGCGGGAGAGAGAAAGAGACCCAGTACTTC
CASSTGSGREKETQYF
>TRBD1|TRBV28|TRBJ1-1|many
TGTGCCAGCAGTTCCCCGACAGGGGGCGAAGGGAATGTTTTCTTT
CASSSPTGGEGNVFF
>.|TRBV28|TRBJ1-1|many
TGTGCCAGCAGTTTATCCTGGACGGAGAACACTGAAGCTTTCTTT
CASSLSWTENTEAFF
>.|TRBV6-2/TRBV6-3|TRBJ2-2|many
TGTGCCAGCAGTTACCCCTCCGTGACGCGGTCTAACACCGGGGAGCTGTTTTTT
CASSYPSVTRSNTGELFF
>TRBD2|TRBV12-3/TRBV12-4|TRBJ2-7|many
TGTGCCAGCGTGCGGGAGTACGGAGCGTACTACGAGCAGTACTTC
CASVREYGAYYEQYF
>TRBD1|TRBV6-5|TRBJ1-2|few
TGTGCCAGCAGTTACATCGGACAGGGTGGGAACTATGGCTACACCTTC
CASSYIGQGGNYGYTF
>.|TRBV20-1|TRBJ1-1|many
TGCAGTGCTAGAGTATGGGGGAACACTGAAGCTTTCTTT
CSARVWGNTEAFF
>.|TRBV6-5|TRBJ2-2|.
TGTGCCAGCAGTTACTCGAGCCAGGCGCCGAACACCGGGGAGCTGTTTTTT
CASSYSSQAPNTGELFF
>.|TRBV6-2/TRBV6-3|TRBJ2-7|once
TGTGCCAGCAGTTTTGGGCTGGAGTCCTACGAGCAGTACTTC
CASSFGLESYEQYF
>.|TRBV27|TRBJ2-5|many
TGTGCCAGCAGTTTACGCCAAGAGACCCAGTACTTC
CASSLRQETQYF
>.|TRBV12-3/TRBV12-4|TRBJ2-4|many
TGTGCCAGCAGTCTCGAGGGGGTTGCCAAAAACATTAAGTACTTC
CASSLEGVAKNIKYF
>.|TRBV28|TRBJ2-7|.
TGTGCCAGCAGTCCCCCCTCCGCCGAGCAGTACTTC
CASSPPSAEQYF
>.|TRBV11-2|TRBJ1-2|many
TGTGCCAGCAGCTTAGAGGCCTCGTACTATGGCTACACCTTC
CASSLEASYYGYTF